What follows are 18 T cell receptor beta chains derived from one specimen sequenced in a study of CD8+CD57+ T cells in acquired aplastic anemia. Sequencing was done on patients that had shown CD8+CD57+ cell expansion by flow cytometry. It was genomic DNA that served as the template for profiling TCR beta VDJ and CDR3. TCRdb re-called the reads with MiXCR, one entry per CDR3 protein. The table has 270,000 or so distinct CDR3 sequences, 65% to 90% seen once. The sample comprised sorted CD4+, CD8+, or CD8+CD57+ T cells (not recorded which) from PBMCs. These TCRs come from a human donor with aplastic anemia.

This clonotype was seen only a few times. V is TRBV20-1 and J is TRBJ1-1; D gene ambiguous. Germline CDR1 reads DFQATT; CDR2 reads SNEGSKA (reference sequence). Deletions cut 0 bases from V and 7 bases from J, with 15 bases between. This CDR3 is 14 amino acids long. DNA of the CDR3: TGCAGTGCTAGAGACAGAGACAAGGGAGATGAAGCTTTCTTT. Translated: CSARDRDKGDEAFF.

This chain uses TRBV5-6 with TRBJ1-1; D not certain. V was shortened by 0 bases and J by 0 bases, with 6 bases between the two germline ends. The CDR3 has 14 residues. Germline CDR1 and CDR2: SGHDT and YYEEEE. The CDR3 coding sequence is TGTGCCAGCAGCTTGGGGAGGGTGAACACTGAAGCTTTCTTT. Translating gives CASSLGRVNTEAFF.

The chain joins TRBV9 to TRBJ1-1, with D uncertain. CDR3 length: 13 amino acids. V was cut by 3 bases and J by 11 bases, with 17 bases left in between. The V gene's germline CDR1 is SGDLS and CDR2 YYNGEE. This CDR3 reads CASSGPGNIQAFF. Written as DNA, the CDR3 is TGTGCCAGCAGCGGACCTGGCAACATTCAGGCTTTCTTT.

In the case of this clonotype: This CDR3 fails to terminate in the conserved phenylalanine or tryptophan, so it likely reflects a read error. The DNA is left out, because the CDR3 cannot be placed on it with certainty; the CDR3 is given as TCRdb lists it. This chain links TRBV7-8 with TRBJ1-2; the table assigns TRBD1, which was not confirmed against the DNA. The CDR3 adds up to 13 amino acids, both ends counted. Germline-derived CDR1 and CDR2 are SGHVS and FQNEAQ. The CDR3: CASSLDGAGQYVG.

In regard to this clonotype: Lacking the conserved final phenylalanine or tryptophan, this CDR3 likely reflects a read error. The DNA is omitted, as the CDR3 cannot be located on it reliably, and the CDR3 follows TCRdb's listing. The J gene is TRBJ2-6, the V gene TRBV2; the D call TRBD1 from the table was never checked on the DNA. Per the germline V gene, CDR1 is SNHLY and CDR2 is FYNNEI. The CDR3 region is 15 residues in length, termini included. Here the CDR3 reads CASGAGGSDTKYFGS.

The chain joins TRBV20-1 to TRBJ2-4, with 7 bases identical to TRBD2. Per germline, CDR1 DFQATT and CDR2 SNEGSKA (reference sequence). The CDR3 is 14 residues long. With V trimmed by 5 bases and J by 4 bases, 8 bases remained unmatched. CDR3 amino acids: CSAPPGTTKNIQYF. CDR3 nucleotide sequence: TGCAGTGCTCCTCCCGGGACTACAAAAAACATTCAGTACTTC.

The rearrangement joins TRBV9 to TRBJ2-3; D is possibly TRBD1 (5 bases). V lost 0 bases and J lost 15, with 20 bases in between. The CDR3 length is 14 residues. In germline, CDR1 is SGDLS, CDR2 YYNGEE. In DNA, the CDR3 is TGTGCCAGCAGCGTAGGGGGCTCGAGAAATACGCCCTATTTT. Protein sequence: CASSVGGSRNTPYF.

In this sample, this clonotype turned up many times. As DNA, the CDR3 is TGTGCCAGCAGCTCCTACACTCCAGATACGCAGTATTTT. Protein: CASSSYTPDTQYF. The chain has TRBV5-6 and TRBJ2-3; D not certain. Germline assignment: CDR1 SGHDT and CDR2 YYEEEE. Trimming pared 3 bases from V and 4 bases from J, leaving 9 bases between. The CDR3 runs 13 residues. Supplemented by reference TRBV5-6 and TRBJ2-3, the full variable domain reads DAGVTQSPTHLIKTRGQQVTLRCSPKSGHDTVSWYQQALGQGPQFIFQYYEEEERQRGNFPDRFSGHQFPNYSSELNVNALLLGDSALYLCASSSYTPDTQYFGPGTRLTVL.

The rearrangement joins TRBV5-4 to TRBJ2-3, with 10 bases aligning to TRBD2. This CDR3 is 14 amino acids long. V was clipped by 2 bases and J by 5 bases; unmatched bases: 2. Germline CDR1 and CDR2: SGHNT and YYREEE (reference sequence). The CDR3 sequence is CASSFTSGEDTQYF. The DNA of the CDR3 is TGTGCCAGCAGCTTTACTAGCGGGGAAGATACGCAGTATTTT.

The chain recombines TRBV7-8 with TRBJ1-6; tentatively, D is TRBD1 (5 bases). CDR1 and CDR2 from the germline V gene are SGHVS and FQNEAQ. The CDR3 covers 16 residues. The V end lost 1 base, the J end lost 16 bases, and 23 bases lay between the germline ends. The DNA for the CDR3 is TGTGCCAGCAGCTTAGGGTCAGGGAGGGAAAAACTGCCTCTCCACTTT. It yields the protein CASSLGSGREKLPLHF.

Comments on this clonotype: The conserved closing phenylalanine or tryptophan is absent in this CDR3, likely reflecting a read error. The V and J genes are TRBV2 and TRBJ2-4; D gene uncertain. The J call may be faulty, since TRBJ2-1 better matches the DNA end. CDR3 length: 13 amino acids. The germline V gene has CDR1 SNHLY and CDR2 FYNNEI. CDR3 sequence (DNA): TGTGCCAGCAGTGATGCTGGGATCCATGAGCAGTTCTGC. This translates into CASSDAGIHEQFC.

This clonotype was detected once. V usage is TRBV7-6 and J usage is TRBJ2-3, with a tentative D call TRBD2 (5 bases). The CDR3 consists of 16 residues. With 1 base removed from V and 2 bases from J, the gap between germline ends came to 13 bases. Germline lookup yields CDR1 SGHVS and CDR2 FNYEAQ. CDR3 in DNA: TGTGCCAGCAGCTTAGACAGCGGCGAGGCCACAGATACGCAGTATTTT. Amino acids: CASSLDSGEATDTQYF.

Concerning this clonotype: No conserved phenylalanine or tryptophan ends this CDR3, so it is likely a read error. No DNA is shown, since the ends of the CDR3 on it are uncertain; the CDR3 is the one TCRdb lists. The J gene is TRBJ2-5, the V gene TRBV7-9; TRBD1 is taken as the D call from the table, unchecked against the DNA. Germline CDR1 reads SEHNR; CDR2 reads FQNEAQ (reference sequence). The CDR3 comprises 12 residues, both ends counted. The CDR3 reads CASSRGGGTGQY.

This chain links TRBV7-3 with TRBJ1-6; D remains ambiguous. Germline V lookup: CDR1 SGHTA, CDR2 FQGTGA. Between the trimmed V and J ends, which lost 0 bases and 9 bases, there was a span of 9 bases. CDR3 length: 14 residues. CDR3 region: CASSLTGIGSPLHF. Written as DNA, the CDR3 is TGTGCCAGCAGCTTAACGGGGATCGGTTCACCCCTCCACTTT.

This clonotype has just a few counts. The chain combines TRBV9 with TRBJ1-5; D remains unclear. CDR1 SGDLS and CDR2 YYNGEE come from the germline V gene. The CDR3 loop spans 14 amino acids. The V end was cut by 4 bases, the J end by 9 bases, with 17 bases between. The CDR3 reads CASSPADRGGPQHF. DNA for the CDR3: TGTGCCAGCAGCCCAGCGGACCGTGGCGGGCCCCAGCATTTT.

The chain joins TRBV11-3 to TRBJ2-1; D possibly corresponds to TRBD2 (5 bases). This CDR3 is 13 amino acids long. Germline CDR1 reads SGHNT; CDR2 reads YENEEA. V was shortened by 0 bases and J by 11 bases, with 11 bases between the two germline ends. The CDR3 loop is CASSLELIGKQFF. Here the CDR3 DNA reads TGTGCCAGCAGCTTAGAGCTGATCGGGAAGCAGTTCTTC.

As concerns this clonotype: Because the CDR3's place on the DNA is in doubt, the DNA is left out and the CDR3 is given as listed by TCRdb. V usage is TRBV9 and J usage is TRBJ2-3; TRBD1, the table's D call, was not compared with the DNA. Both ends counted, the CDR3 spans 14 residues. The germline V gene encodes CDR1 SGDLS and CDR2 YYNGEE. The chain's CDR3 is CASSVATGAGKTYF.

Of note for this clonotype: One junction end does not reproduce the germline sequence, and a read error may be involved. The chain carries TRBV7-9 and TRBJ1-1, with no clear D. Germline assignment: CDR1 SEHNR and CDR2 FQNEAQ (reference sequence). There are 16 residues in the CDR3. The CDR3: CASGFQSIGVSAEAFF. In DNA form, the CDR3 reads TGTGCCAGCGGCTTTCAAAGCATCGGGGTGAGCGCTGAGGCTTTCTTT.